One and the same sample provided the 13 T cell receptor beta chains below, sequenced in a study of T cells after somatic rescue of genetic block. Assay used: immunoSEQ multiplex PCR; TCRdb lists only in-frame clones, some missing. The sample consists of tens of thousands of clones, 92% of them appearing once. Input material: peripheral blood mononuclear cells (PBMCs). All receptors come from a man in his forties or fifties.

The chain carries TRBV30 and TRBJ2-3, with 7 bases matching TRBD2. V trimming: 2 bases; J trimming: 5 bases; junction bases outside the gene matches: 10. Germline V gives CDR1 GTSNPN, CDR2 SVGIG (reference sequence). The CDR3 has 15 residues. CDR3: CAWSSASGGGDTQYF. CDR3 sequence (DNA): TGTGCCTGGAGTTCGGCTAGCGGTGGGGGAGATACGCAGTATTTT.

V is TRBV5-6 and J is TRBJ2-1; 7 positions match TRBD1. Germline V gives CDR1 SGHDT, CDR2 YYEEEE. With 7 bases clipped from V and 4 bases from J, the junction kept 8 bases outside the gene matches. The CDR3 has 14 residues. In DNA form, the CDR3 reads TGTGCCAGCCTTCTAGAGGGGGCTTACAATGAGCAGTTCTTC. The encoded protein is CASLLEGAYNEQFF. The variable domain in full, completed from reference TRBV5-6 and TRBJ2-1, reads DAGVTQSPTHLIKTRGQQVTLRCSPKSGHDTVSWYQQALGQGPQFIFQYYEEEERQRGNFPDRFSGHQFPNYSSELNVNALLLGDSALYLCASLLEGAYNEQFFGPGTRLTVL.

The chain employs TRBV6-6 and TRBJ1-2; the D gene is possibly TRBD1 (6 bases). The V end lost 7 bases, the J end lost 5 bases, and 20 bases lay between the germline ends. Germline V gene data show CDR1 as MNHNY and CDR2 as SVGAGI (reference sequence). The CDR3 runs 15 residues. This CDR3 is CASTRKGGRRYGYTF. The CDR3 region has the DNA TGTGCCAGCACTCGGAAGGGGGGTCGTCGGTATGGCTACACCTTC.

The rearrangement joins TRBV5-4 to TRBJ2-3; D unresolved. V lost 1 base and J 4 bases, leaving 4 bases between the germline ends. Germline values: CDR1 SGHNT, CDR2 YYREEE (reference sequence). This CDR3 spans 12 amino acids. CDR3 nucleotides: TGTGCCAGCAGCTTGTGGTCAGATACGCAGTATTTT. Amino acids: CASSLWSDTQYF.

The genes are TRBV10-3 and TRBJ2-1; D gene uncertain. Germline CDR1 reads ENHRY; CDR2 reads SYGVKD. Trimming removed 1 base at V and 6 bases at J, with 4 bases between. This CDR3 region has 12 residues. The CDR3 reads CAISEWGNEQFF. The CDR3 DNA is TGTGCCATCAGTGAGTGGGGCAATGAGCAGTTCTTC.

This chain joins TRBV7-3 and TRBJ1-1; D is unclear. The CDR3 spans 15 residues. Germline loops: CDR1 SGHTA, CDR2 FQGTGA. V lost 0 bases and J lost 1, with 9 bases in between. CDR3 DNA: TGTGCCAGCAGCTTAACAGGGAAGGCGAACACTGAAGCTTTCTTT. Amino acids: CASSLTGKANTEAFF.

The J gene is TRBJ2-7, the V gene TRBV18; 9 bases are shared with TRBD1. CDR1 and CDR2 from the germline V gene are KGHSH and LQKENI. The ends lost 6 bases at V and 5 bases at J; junction bases unmatched: 5. This CDR3 has 13 residues. This CDR3 reads CASSGTGFDEQYF. In DNA form, the CDR3 reads TGTGCCAGCTCCGGGACAGGGTTCGACGAGCAGTACTTC. The full variable domain, in which reference TRBV18 and TRBJ2-7 provide the parts outside the CDR3, is NAGVMQNPRHLVRRRGQEARLRCSPMKGHSHVYWYRQLPEEGLKFMVYLQKENIIDESGMPKERFSAEFPKEGPSILRIQQVVRGDSAAYFCASSGTGFDEQYFGPGTRLTVT.

V usage is TRBV7-8 and J usage is TRBJ2-1; 11 bases fit TRBD2. CDR1 is SGHVS, CDR2 FQNEAQ, per germline. The CDR3 totals 15 residues. V was clipped by 3 bases and J by 7 bases; unmatched bases: 5. CDR3 coding DNA: TGTGCCAGCAGCTTCCTTAGCGGGAGGGGGAATGAGCAGTTCTTC. Its translation: CASSFLSGRGNEQFF.

This sequence joins TRBV19 and TRBJ2-7; 7 bases match TRBD1. In germline, CDR1 is LNHDA, CDR2 SQIVND (reference sequence). CDR3 length: 13 amino acids. Trimming took 6 bases from V and 3 from J; bases not matched to a gene: 5. CDR3 protein: CASRAQGRYEQYF. Here the CDR3 DNA reads TGTGCCAGTAGGGCACAGGGGCGCTACGAGCAGTACTTC.

The chain combines TRBV6-6 with TRBJ1-3, with a weak D call TRBD1 (5 bases). This CDR3 has 15 residues. The germline gives CDR1 MNHNY, CDR2 SVGAGI (reference sequence). Deletions cut 2 bases from V and 1 base from J, with 9 bases between. The CDR3 DNA reads TGTGCCAGCAGTTACACAGAGGGGTCTGGAAACACCATATATTTT. This sequence encodes CASSYTEGSGNTIYF.

This clone was seen only a few times. The gene calls are TRBV19 and TRBJ1-2; 8 nucleotides agree with TRBD1. The germline gives CDR1 LNHDA, CDR2 SQIVND (reference sequence). Germline trimming cut 5 bases from V and 5 bases from J; bases unmatched to any gene: 7. The CDR3 spans 14 residues. The CDR3 DNA sequence: TGTGCCAGTAGTCCGACAGGGGTTGGTTATGGCTACACCTTC. Protein: CASSPTGVGYGYTF.

This clone occurred once. The chain carries TRBV4-3 and TRBJ1-4; 9 bases are shared with TRBD1. In germline, CDR1 is LGHNA, CDR2 YSLEER. With 4 bases clipped from V and 8 bases from J, the junction kept 11 bases outside the gene matches. CDR3 size: 16 residues. The CDR3 here is CASSLQPQGAEEKLFF. In DNA form, the CDR3 reads TGCGCCAGCAGCCTTCAACCACAGGGGGCAGAGGAAAAACTGTTTTTT.

This chain joins TRBV19 and TRBJ2-3; no clear D gene. The CDR3 covers 15 residues. The V gene lost 3 bases and the J gene lost 6 bases, with 16 bases spanning the gap. The germline gives CDR1 LNHDA, CDR2 SQIVND (reference sequence). CDR3 bases: TGTGCCAGTAGTATTAACATACCGACGTTTGATACGCAGTATTTT. As protein: CASSINIPTFDTQYF.